This is a list of T cell receptor beta chains from one sample in a study of T and B cells in COVID-19 patients. TCRdb redid the calling of the multiplex PCR reads with MiXCR, one entry per CDR3 protein. The repertoire has approximately 14,000 distinct CDR3 sequences, roughly 27% of them found once; the top ten carry around 7%. What was sequenced was blood. The receptors come from a human donor who had recovered from COVID-19. The conserved cysteine and the conserved F or W are not part of the CDR3 here.

TRBJ1-5 | TRBV5-5 | ASTLGQAGNQPQH
TRBJ2-5 | TRBV30 | AWGPGTSGIQETQY
TRBJ2-5 | TRBV7-9 | ASSWVGETQY
TRBJ2-7 | TRBV15 | ATSNRQGQGAYEQY
TRBJ1-1 | TRBV30 | AWTPGLTEAF
TRBJ2-6 | TRBV10-3 | AIRPQESGANVLT
TRBJ2-3 | TRBV10-3 | AISESSEPENTDTQY
TRBJ1-5 | TRBV6-5 | ASSRTPTGGRGQPQH
TRBJ2-7 | TRBV12-3/TRBV12-4 | ASSPGTATYEQY
TRBJ1-1 | TRBV6-6 | ASSPDWNTEAF
TRBJ2-7 | TRBV27 | ASSLSSADDYEQY
TRBJ2-7 | TRBV11-2 | ASSLDGLSSYEQY
TRBJ2-7 | TRBV7-9 | ASSSTSGAYEQY
TRBJ1-2 | TRBV7-2 | ASSLGPTGLYGYT
TRBJ1-5 | TRBV18 | ASSPIPGQGTDQPQH
TRBJ2-1 | TRBV6-5 | ASRVSPSYNEQF
TRBJ2-1 | TRBV5-1 | ASSSSGQGGNEQF
TRBJ1-1 | TRBV5-4 | ASSLEHRVNTEAF
TRBJ1-2 | TRBV19 | ASSPATANYGYT
TRBJ2-7 | TRBV30 | AWSVGDRDAYEQY
TRBJ2-2 | TRBV30 | AWRRGQGAGELF
TRBJ2-2 | TRBV28 | ASLWGGGNTGELF
TRBJ1-2 | TRBV30 | AWIGVTLRSARADNYGYT
TRBJ1-5 | TRBV19 | ASSHSIGAGGKNQPQH
TRBJ1-2 | TRBV6-5 | ASNNGGTRNYGYT
TRBJ2-5 | TRBV12-3/TRBV12-4 | ASSYSTLRGVGETQY
TRBJ2-7 | TRBV4-1 | ASSPLGDSYEQY
TRBJ2-7 | TRBV6-5 | ASRVHASQSSYEQY
TRBJ1-5 | TRBV20-1 | SARDARVWSQPQH
TRBJ1-6 | TRBV12-3/TRBV12-4 | ASSPTNNSPLH
TRBJ2-7 | TRBV20-1 | SARDQGGSYEQY
TRBJ2-1 | TRBV6-4 | ASSDSQPGQGAFNEQF
TRBJ2-1 | TRBV19 | ASSIGHNEQF
TRBJ1-1 | TRBV6-5 | ASQYVTGGGTEAF
TRBJ2-7 | TRBV7-9 | ASSLPPNEQY
TRBJ2-5 | TRBV18 | ASSPPSSQETQY
TRBJ2-5 | TRBV19 | ASNKRGPQETQY
TRBJ1-1 | TRBV12-3/TRBV12-4 | ASSSNSGGGRLRAAF
TRBJ2-3 | TRBV19 | ASSSTPGLAGNTQY
TRBJ2-3 | TRBV24-1 | ATSDQTVTDTQY
TRBJ1-5 | TRBV6-1 | ASSGDSYSNQPQH
TRBJ2-1 | TRBV2 | ATHLPGQPYNEQF
TRBJ1-1 | TRBV11-2 | ASSPIQTGEAF
TRBJ2-7 | TRBV30 | AWAAGSSYEQY
TRBJ2-3 | TRBV30 | AWGFTDTQY
TRBJ2-2 | TRBV6-5 | ASSYSQGGNTGELF
TRBJ1-4 | TRBV27 | ASSKYGNEKLF